The T cell receptor (beta chain) under discussion was sequenced for a study of blood T cell repertoires in COVID-19. Study summary: COVID-19 samples collected from the United States, Italy and Spain covered acute and convalescent phases. PBMCs, B-cell-depleted T cells, or T cells provided the cDNA or gDNA that made up the material.

The CDR3 runs 15 residues. CDR1 and CDR2 from the germline V gene are MDHEN and SYDVKM. J was trimmed by 8 bases and V by 7 bases; bases with no gene match: 13. Authors' analysis steps: Reference gene primers were amplified, and this amplification served to estimate nucleated cell counts. Sequencing used immunoSEQ multiplex PCR; TCRdb keeps in-frame clones, though not all of them. Clonal size and the V and J genes are those of that table, whereas D and trimming came from the DNA. This table holds more than 80,000 clones, roughly four fifths found once. This receptor was obtained from a woman of 80 years or more with active or convalescent COVID-19. This rearrangement joins TRBV28 to TRBJ1-4, with 7 bases fitting TRBD1. Sequencing was performed on peripheral blood. CDR3 region: CASNAQQGFREKLFF. The CDR3 DNA sequence: TGTGCCAGCAACGCCCAACAGGGGTTTCGGGAAAAACTGTTTTTT. The complete variable domain, with remaining parts taken from reference TRBV28 and TRBJ1-4, reads DVKVTQSSRYLVKRTGEKVFLECVQDMDHENMFWYRQDPGLGLRLIYFSYDVKMKEKGDIPEGYSVSREKKERFSLILESASTNQTSMYLCASNAQQGFREKLFFGSGTQLSVL.